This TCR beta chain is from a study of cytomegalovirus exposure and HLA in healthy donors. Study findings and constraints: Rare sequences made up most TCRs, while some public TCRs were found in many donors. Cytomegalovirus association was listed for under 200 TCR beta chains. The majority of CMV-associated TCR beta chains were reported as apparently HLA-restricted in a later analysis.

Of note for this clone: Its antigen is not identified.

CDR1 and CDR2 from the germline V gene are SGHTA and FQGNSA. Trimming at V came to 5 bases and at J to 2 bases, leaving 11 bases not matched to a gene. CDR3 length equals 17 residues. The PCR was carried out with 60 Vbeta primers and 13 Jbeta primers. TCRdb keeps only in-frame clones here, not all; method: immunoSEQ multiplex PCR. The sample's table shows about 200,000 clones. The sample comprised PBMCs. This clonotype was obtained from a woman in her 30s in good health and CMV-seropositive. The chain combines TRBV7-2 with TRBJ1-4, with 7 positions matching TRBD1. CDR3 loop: CASSHPGGRLTNEKLFF. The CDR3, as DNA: TGTGCCAGCAGCCATCCAGGGGGGCGCTTGACTAATGAAAAACTGTTTTTT.